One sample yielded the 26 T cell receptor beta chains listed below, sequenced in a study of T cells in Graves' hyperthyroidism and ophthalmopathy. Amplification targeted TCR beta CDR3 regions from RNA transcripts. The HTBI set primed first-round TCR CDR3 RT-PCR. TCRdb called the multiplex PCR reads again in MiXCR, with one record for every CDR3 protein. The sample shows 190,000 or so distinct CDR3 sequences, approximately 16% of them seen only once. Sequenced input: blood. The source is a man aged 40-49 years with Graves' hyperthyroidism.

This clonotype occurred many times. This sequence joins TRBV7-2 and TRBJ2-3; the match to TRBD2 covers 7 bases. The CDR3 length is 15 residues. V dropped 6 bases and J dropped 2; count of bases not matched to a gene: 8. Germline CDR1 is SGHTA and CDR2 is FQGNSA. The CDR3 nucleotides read TGTGCCAGCAGTCTCCGGGACTACAACACAGATACGCAGTATTTT. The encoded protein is CASSLRDYNTDTQYF. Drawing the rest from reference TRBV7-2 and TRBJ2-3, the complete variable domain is GAGVSQSPSNKVTEKGKDVELRCDPISGHTALYWYRQSLGQGLEFLIYFQGNSAPDKSGLPSDRFSAERTGGSVSTLTIQRTQQEDSAVYLCASSLRDYNTDTQYFGPGTRLTVL.

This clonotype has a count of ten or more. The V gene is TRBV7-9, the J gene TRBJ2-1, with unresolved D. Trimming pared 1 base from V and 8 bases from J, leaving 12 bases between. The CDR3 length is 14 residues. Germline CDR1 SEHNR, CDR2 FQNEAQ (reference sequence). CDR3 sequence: CASSLGLGTDEQFF. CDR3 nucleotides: TGTGCCAGCAGCTTAGGGTTAGGCACGGATGAGCAGTTCTTC.

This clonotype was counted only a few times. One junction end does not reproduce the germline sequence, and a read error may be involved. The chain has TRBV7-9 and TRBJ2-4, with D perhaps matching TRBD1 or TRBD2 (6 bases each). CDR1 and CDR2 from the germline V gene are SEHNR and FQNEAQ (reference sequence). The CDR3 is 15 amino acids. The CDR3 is CARSPRGVIGNIQYF. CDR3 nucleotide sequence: TGTGCCCGCAGCCCGAGGGGGGTAATCGGGAACATTCAGTACTTC.

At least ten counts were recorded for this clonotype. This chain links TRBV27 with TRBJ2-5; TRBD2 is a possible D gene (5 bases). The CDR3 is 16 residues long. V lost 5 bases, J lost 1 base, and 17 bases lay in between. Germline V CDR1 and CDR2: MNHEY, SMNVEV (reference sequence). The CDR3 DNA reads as TGTGCCAGCAGTCCACTCGGCAGAGGGTCCCAAGAGACCCAGTACTTC. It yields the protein CASSPLGRGSQETQYF.

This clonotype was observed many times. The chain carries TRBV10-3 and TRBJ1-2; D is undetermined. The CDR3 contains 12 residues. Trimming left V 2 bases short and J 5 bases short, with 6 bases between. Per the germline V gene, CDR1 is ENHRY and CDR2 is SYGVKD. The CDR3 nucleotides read TGTGCCATCAGTGAGACGGTATATGGCTACACCTTC. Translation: CAISETVYGYTF.

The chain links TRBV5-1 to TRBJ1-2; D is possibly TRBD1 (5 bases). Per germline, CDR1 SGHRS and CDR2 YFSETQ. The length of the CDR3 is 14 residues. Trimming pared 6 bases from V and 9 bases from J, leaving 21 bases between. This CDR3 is CASKTDFSFVRYTF. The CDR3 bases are TGCGCCAGCAAGACAGATTTTTCTTTTGTCCGCTACACCTTC.

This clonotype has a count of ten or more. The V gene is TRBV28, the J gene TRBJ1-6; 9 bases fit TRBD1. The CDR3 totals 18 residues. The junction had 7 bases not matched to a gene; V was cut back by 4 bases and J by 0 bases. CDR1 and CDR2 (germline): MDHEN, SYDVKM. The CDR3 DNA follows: TGTGCCAGCAGTTATTCAACAGGGGGCAGCTCCTATAATTCACCCCTCCACTTT. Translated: CASSYSTGGSSYNSPLHF.

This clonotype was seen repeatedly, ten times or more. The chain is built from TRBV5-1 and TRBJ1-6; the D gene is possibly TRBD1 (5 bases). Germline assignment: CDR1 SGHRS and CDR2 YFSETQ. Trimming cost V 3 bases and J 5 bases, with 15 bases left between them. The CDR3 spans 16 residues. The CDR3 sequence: CASSYGGAWDNSPLHF. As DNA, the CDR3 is TGCGCCAGCAGCTACGGAGGGGCATGGGATAATTCACCCCTCCACTTT.

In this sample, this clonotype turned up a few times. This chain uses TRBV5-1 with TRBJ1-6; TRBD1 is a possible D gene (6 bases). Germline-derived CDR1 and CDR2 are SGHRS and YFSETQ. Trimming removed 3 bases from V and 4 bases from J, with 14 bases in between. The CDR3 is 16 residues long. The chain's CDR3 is CASSSEPTGYNSPLHF. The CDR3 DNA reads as TGCGCCAGCAGCTCAGAACCGACAGGTTATAATTCACCCCTCCACTTT.

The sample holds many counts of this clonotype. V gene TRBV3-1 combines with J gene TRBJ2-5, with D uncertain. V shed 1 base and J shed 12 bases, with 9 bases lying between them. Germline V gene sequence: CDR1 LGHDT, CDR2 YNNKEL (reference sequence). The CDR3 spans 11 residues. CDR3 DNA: TGTGCCAGCAGCCAAGGTCCCTATGAGTACTTC. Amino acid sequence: CASSQGPYEYF.

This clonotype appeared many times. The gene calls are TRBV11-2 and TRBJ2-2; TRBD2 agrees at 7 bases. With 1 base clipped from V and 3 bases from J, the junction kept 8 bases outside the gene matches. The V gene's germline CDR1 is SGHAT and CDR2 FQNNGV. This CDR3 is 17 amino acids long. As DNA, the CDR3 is TGTGCCAGCAGCTTAGTCCCACTAGCGAGTCACACCGGGGAGCTGTTTTTT. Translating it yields CASSLVPLASHTGELFF.

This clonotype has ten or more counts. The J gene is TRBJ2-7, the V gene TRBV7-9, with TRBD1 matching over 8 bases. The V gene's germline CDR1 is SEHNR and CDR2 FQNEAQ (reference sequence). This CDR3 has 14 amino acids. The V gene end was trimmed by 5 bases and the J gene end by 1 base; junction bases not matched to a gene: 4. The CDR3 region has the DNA TGTGCCAGCAGCGAGGGACAGGCTTCCTACGAGCAGTACTTC. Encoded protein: CASSEGQASYEQYF.

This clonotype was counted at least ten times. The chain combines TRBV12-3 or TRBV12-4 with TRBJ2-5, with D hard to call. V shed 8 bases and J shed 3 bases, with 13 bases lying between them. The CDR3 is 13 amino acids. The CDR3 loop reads CASGQSSEETQYF. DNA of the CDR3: TGTGCCAGCGGGCAAAGTTCAGAAGAGACCCAGTACTTC.

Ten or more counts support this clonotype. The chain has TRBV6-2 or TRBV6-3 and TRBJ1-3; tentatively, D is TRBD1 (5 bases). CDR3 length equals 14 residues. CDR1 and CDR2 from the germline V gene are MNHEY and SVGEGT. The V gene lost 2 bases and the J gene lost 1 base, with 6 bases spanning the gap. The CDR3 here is CASSYGASGNTIYF. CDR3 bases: TGTGCCAGCAGTTACGGGGCATCTGGAAACACCATATATTTT.

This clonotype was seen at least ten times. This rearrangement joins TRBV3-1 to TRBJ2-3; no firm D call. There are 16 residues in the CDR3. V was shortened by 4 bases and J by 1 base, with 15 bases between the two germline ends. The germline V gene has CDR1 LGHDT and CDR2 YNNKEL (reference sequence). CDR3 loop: CASSPETQVRTDTQYF. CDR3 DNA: TGTGCCAGCAGCCCGGAGACCCAGGTACGCACAGATACGCAGTATTTT.

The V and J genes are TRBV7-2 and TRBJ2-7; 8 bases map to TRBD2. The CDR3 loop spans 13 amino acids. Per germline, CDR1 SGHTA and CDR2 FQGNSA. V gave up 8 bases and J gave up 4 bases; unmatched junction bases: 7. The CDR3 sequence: CASLSGSSYEQYF. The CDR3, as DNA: TGTGCCAGCCTCAGCGGGAGCTCTTACGAGCAGTACTTC.

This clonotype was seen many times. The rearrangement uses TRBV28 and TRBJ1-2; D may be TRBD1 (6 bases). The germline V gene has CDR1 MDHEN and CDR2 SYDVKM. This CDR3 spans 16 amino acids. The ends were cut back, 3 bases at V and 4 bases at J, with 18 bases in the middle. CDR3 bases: TGTGCCAGCAGTTTCGAGGACAGTCGAACGTTCTATGGCTACACCTTC. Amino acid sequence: CASSFEDSRTFYGYTF.

The CDR3 is CAWSAAGVATEAFF. CDR3 DNA: TGTGCCTGGAGTGCAGCAGGGGTTGCCACTGAAGCTTTCTTT. The rearrangement uses TRBV30 and TRBJ1-1, with TRBD1 as a possible D gene (6 bases). The V gene's germline CDR1 is GTSNPN and CDR2 SVGIG (reference sequence). This CDR3 has 14 residues. The V and J ends lost 1 base and 4 bases respectively, with 13 bases between them.

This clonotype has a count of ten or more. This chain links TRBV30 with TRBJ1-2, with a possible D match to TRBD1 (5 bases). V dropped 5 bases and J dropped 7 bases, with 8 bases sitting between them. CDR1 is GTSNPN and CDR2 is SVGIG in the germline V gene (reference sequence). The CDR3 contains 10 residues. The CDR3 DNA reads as TGTGCCTGGGACGGGGGTGGCTACACCTTC. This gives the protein CAWDGGGYTF.

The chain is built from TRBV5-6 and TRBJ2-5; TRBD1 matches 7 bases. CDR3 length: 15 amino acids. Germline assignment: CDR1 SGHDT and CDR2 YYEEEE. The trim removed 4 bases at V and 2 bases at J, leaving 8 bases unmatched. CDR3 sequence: CASSGNRGVQETQYF. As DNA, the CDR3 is TGTGCCAGCAGCGGTAACAGGGGAGTTCAAGAGACCCAGTACTTC.

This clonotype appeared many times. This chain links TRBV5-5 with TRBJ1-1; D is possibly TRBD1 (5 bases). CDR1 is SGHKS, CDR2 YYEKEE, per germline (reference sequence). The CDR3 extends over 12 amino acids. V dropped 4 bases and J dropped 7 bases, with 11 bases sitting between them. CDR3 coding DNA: TGTGCCAGCAGCCTGCGGGGCTTTGAAGCTTTCTTT. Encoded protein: CASSLRGFEAFF.

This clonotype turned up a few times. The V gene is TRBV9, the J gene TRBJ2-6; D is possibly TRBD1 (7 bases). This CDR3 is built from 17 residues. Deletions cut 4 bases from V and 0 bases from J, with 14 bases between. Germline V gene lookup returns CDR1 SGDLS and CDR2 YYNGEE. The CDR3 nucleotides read TGTGCCAGCAGCCCGCGGGACAGCCTCTCTGGGGCCAACGTCCTGACTTTC. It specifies CASSPRDSLSGANVLTF.

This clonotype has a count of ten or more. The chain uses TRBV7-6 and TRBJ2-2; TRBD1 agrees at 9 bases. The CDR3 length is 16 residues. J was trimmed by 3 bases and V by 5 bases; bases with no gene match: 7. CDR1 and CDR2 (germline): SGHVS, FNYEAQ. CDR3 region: CASSPRDRVDTGELFF. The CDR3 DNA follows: TGTGCCAGCAGCCCCAGGGACAGGGTTGACACCGGGGAGCTGTTTTTT.

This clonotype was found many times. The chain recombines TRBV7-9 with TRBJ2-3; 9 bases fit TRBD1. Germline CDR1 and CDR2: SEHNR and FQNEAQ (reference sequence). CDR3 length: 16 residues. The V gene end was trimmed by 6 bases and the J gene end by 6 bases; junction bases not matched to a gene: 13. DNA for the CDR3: TGTGCCAGCAGACCTAGGGTGGGACAGGGAGTTGATACGCAGTATTTT. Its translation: CASRPRVGQGVDTQYF.

This chain's CDR3 is CASGARTSGKLFF. The CDR3, as DNA: TGCGCCAGCGGGGCCCGGACAAGCGGAAAACTGTTTTTT. This chain connects TRBV10-1 to TRBJ1-4, with D possibly matching TRBD1 (5 bases). V was trimmed by 8 bases and J by 10 bases, leaving 17 bases between them. The CDR3 spans 13 residues. Germline lookup yields CDR1 WNHNN and CDR2 SYGVQD (reference sequence).

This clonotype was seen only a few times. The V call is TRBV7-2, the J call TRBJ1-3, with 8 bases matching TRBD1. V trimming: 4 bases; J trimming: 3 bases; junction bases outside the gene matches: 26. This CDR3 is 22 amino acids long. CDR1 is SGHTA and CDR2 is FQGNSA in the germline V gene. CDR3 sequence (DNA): TGTGCCAGCAGCTCTTCAAGGGCAGGGGGCGTTGAGATCGTGGGACTTGGAAACACCATATATTTT. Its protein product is CASSSSRAGGVEIVGLGNTIYF.